This T cell receptor (beta chain) was captured by sequencing in a study of T cell responses to AZD1222 COVID-19 vaccine. This CDR3 comprises 19 residues. Germline V gene data show CDR1 as SGHVS and CDR2 as FNYEAQ. The V segment lost 4 bases and the J segment 9 bases; nucleotides outside the gene matches: 24. Some second doses came at about 4 weeks and others at about 12 weeks; these were pooled. Clones were sequenced by immunoSEQ multiplex PCR, and TCRdb holds only the in-frame ones, with some missing. Of about 150,000 clones in the sample, under 95% were seen once. The starting material was peripheral blood, obtained 28 days after the second AZD1222 dose. The rearrangement links TRBV7-6 to TRBJ2-1; 7 bases are a match to TRBD2. The source of this sequence is an adult who received the AZD1222 COVID-19 vaccine. CDR3 in DNA: TGTGCCAGCAGCTCTACCTATAACCGGGCTAGCGGTAAGCAGGGTGAGCAGTTCTTC. It translates to CASSSTYNRASGKQGEQFF. The whole variable domain, filled in from reference TRBV7-6 and TRBJ2-1, reads GAGVSQSPRYKVTKRGQDVALRCDPISGHVSLYWYRQALGQGPEFLTYFNYEAQQDKSGLPNDRFSAERPEGSISTLTIQRTEQRDSAMYRCASSSTYNRASGKQGEQFFGPGTRLTVL.